This T cell receptor (beta chain) emerged from a study of blood T cell repertoires in COVID-19. Turning to the study itself: From the United States, Italy and Spain came samples of acute and convalescent COVID-19. Sample material is recorded as cDNA or gDNA derived from T cells, B-cell-depleted T cells, or PBMCs.

Libraries were prepared by immunoSEQ multiplex PCR; TCRdb keeps only in-frame clonotypes and omits some of them. The sample has about 200,000 clones, about 78% seen once. Sequencing used peripheral blood. The TCR sequence derives from an older woman with acute or convalescent COVID-19.

The DNA for the CDR3 is TGTGCCAGCTCACCAATTAGGGGGCCCGGACCAACCTCATATGGCTACACCTTC. Residues: CASSPIRGPGPTSYGYTF. The gene calls are TRBV18 and TRBJ1-2; TRBD1 matches 7 bases. Germline V gives CDR1 KGHSH, CDR2 LQKENI. This CDR3 has 18 amino acids. The V and J ends lost 2 bases and 5 bases, in that order; junction bases with no gene match: 17.